Many counts were recorded for the clone carrying this T cell receptor (beta chain). This entry is derived from a study of Graves' ophthalmopathy and Graves' hyperthyroidism. Germline lookup yields CDR1 LGHNT and CDR2 FRNRAP. Trimming left V 7 bases short and J 8 bases short, with 17 bases between. There are 14 residues in the CDR3. Amplification of the TCR beta CDR3 regions used RNA transcripts (as template). HTBI-primed RT-PCR formed the first round, and a multiplex PCR formed the second. One entry per CDR3 protein results from TCRdb running MiXCR on the multiplex PCR reads. The table shows tens of thousands of distinct CDR3 sequences, with less than 50% occurring only once.

Sequencing was performed on peripheral blood. The sequence was collected from an adult woman with stable Graves' hyperthyroidism. The chain couples TRBV12-5 to TRBJ1-4, with a possible D match to TRBD1 (6 bases). The CDR3 coding sequence is TGTGCTAGTGAGCGGGGGGCGCAGGGGGAAAAACTGTTTTTT. It codes for CASERGAQGEKLFF.